These 12 T cell receptor beta chains share one sample of origin, sequenced in a study of blood T cell repertoires in COVID-19. Some clones are missing from TCRdb's copy, which holds only in-frame ones; the method was immunoSEQ multiplex PCR. The data contain tens of thousands of clones, 80% to 95% of them seen just once; the ten biggest clones take up 0.65% to 0.95%. Sequenced: peripheral blood. These receptors all stem from an elderly woman with acute or convalescent COVID-19.

The chain employs TRBV3-1 (or the pseudogene TRBV3-2) and TRBJ2-7, with 8 bases that match TRBD1. This CDR3 has 16 amino acids. The germline CDR1 and CDR2 sequences are LGHDT and YNNKEL (reference sequence). J was trimmed by 5 bases and V by 1 base; bases with no gene match: 10. In DNA form, the CDR3 reads TGTGCCAGCAGCCAAGGAATGGCAGGGGGCCCCAACGAGCAGTACTTC. This gives the protein CASSQGMAGGPNEQYF.

J is TRBJ2-1 and V is TRBV29-1; the match to TRBD2 covers 7 bases. Germline CDR1 SQVTM, CDR2 ANQGSEA. With 8 bases clipped from V and 1 base from J, the junction kept 14 bases outside the gene matches. This CDR3 has 16 amino acids. The CDR3 protein is CSTRRGRGGSYNEQFF. The CDR3 nucleotides read TGCAGCACTCGGAGAGGGAGGGGAGGGTCCTACAATGAGCAGTTCTTC.

This chain links TRBV7-9 with TRBJ1-2; D is ambiguous. This CDR3 has 14 amino acids. V was cut by 1 base and J by 8 bases, with 14 bases left in between. CDR1 and CDR2 from the germline V gene are SEHNR and FQNEAQ (reference sequence). The CDR3 nucleotides are TGTGCCAGCAGCTTAGAAAGCGCTTTCGGGGGCTACACCTTC. Protein: CASSLESAFGGYTF.

In its sample, this clone was seen once. The rearrangement uses TRBV12-3 or TRBV12-4 and TRBJ2-7, with 11 bases aligning to TRBD2. The junction had 5 bases not matched to a gene; V was cut back by 7 bases and J by 6 bases. The CDR3 has 13 residues. In nucleotides, the CDR3 is TGTGCCAGCACCCCGGGACTAGCGGTCGAGCAGTACTTC. Translated: CASTPGLAVEQYF.

The rearrangement joins TRBV7-9 to TRBJ2-3; D is possibly TRBD2 (5 bases). V was shortened by 3 bases and J by 4 bases, with 11 bases between the two germline ends. The CDR3 length is 14 residues. CDR1 SEHNR and CDR2 FQNEAQ come from the germline V gene (reference sequence). The CDR3 protein is CASSLGARADTQYF. The CDR3 DNA reads as TGTGCCAGCAGCTTGGGCGCGAGGGCAGATACGCAGTATTTT.

V gene TRBV5-4 combines with J gene TRBJ2-2, with D possibly being TRBD1 (5 bases). Germline values: CDR1 SGHNT, CDR2 YYREEE (reference sequence). The CDR3 loop spans 14 amino acids. V dropped 4 bases and J dropped 0 bases, with 7 bases sitting between them. The CDR3 coding sequence is TGTGCCAGCAGCGAGACAGCGAACACCGGGGAGCTGTTTTTT. This encodes CASSETANTGELFF.

V and J are TRBV28 and TRBJ1-3; D uncertain. The CDR3 is made up of 15 amino acids. The germline gives CDR1 MDHEN, CDR2 SYDVKM. V was cut by 5 bases and J by 2 bases, with 13 bases left in between. The CDR3 reads CASSLPGVAGNTIYF. The CDR3, as DNA: TGTGCCAGCAGTCTGCCCGGGGTGGCTGGAAACACCATATATTTT.

The chain has TRBV5-4 and TRBJ2-7; 7 nucleotides line up with TRBD1. The CDR3 has 13 residues. The germline V gene encodes CDR1 SGHNT and CDR2 YYREEE (reference sequence). The J segment lost 4 bases and the V segment lost 4 bases, leaving 5 bases of the junction unmatched. CDR3 nucleotides: TGTGCCAGCAGCCCCGGGACAGAGTACGAGCAGTACTTC. Its protein product is CASSPGTEYEQYF.

This clone has a single count. The CDR3 DNA reads TGTGCCAGCAGCTTACCCTTTGCCCAGTACTTC. This gives the protein CASSLPFAQYF. The chain has TRBV7-6 and TRBJ2-5, with no clear D. The germline V gene encodes CDR1 SGHVS and CDR2 FNYEAQ. CDR3 length equals 11 residues. V shed 2 bases and J shed 9 bases, with 7 bases lying between them.

The chain joins TRBV9 to TRBJ2-3, with 9 bases fitting TRBD1. The CDR3 has 16 residues. With V trimmed by 4 bases and J by 0 bases, 6 bases remained unmatched. The germline V gene has CDR1 SGDLS and CDR2 YYNGEE. CDR3 coding DNA: TGTGCCAGCAGCACCCGACAGGGGGTGAGCACAGATACGCAGTATTTT. Its protein is CASSTRQGVSTDTQYF. The full variable domain, in which reference TRBV9 and TRBJ2-3 provide the parts outside the CDR3, is DSGVTQTPKHLITATGQRVTLRCSPRSGDLSVYWYQQSLDQGLQFLIQYYNGEERAKGNILERFSAQQFPDLHSELNLSSLELGDSALYFCASSTRQGVSTDTQYFGPGTRLTVL.

In this sample, this clone turned up once. The chain is built from TRBV6-1 and TRBJ2-1; 11 bases are shared with TRBD2. The V segment lost 10 bases and the J segment 6 bases; nucleotides outside the gene matches: 8. The CDR3 runs 14 residues. Germline V lookup: CDR1 MNHNS, CDR2 SASEGT. CDR3 sequence reads: CATHSGGEGNEQFF. Here the CDR3 DNA reads TGTGCCACCCATAGCGGGGGGGAGGGCAATGAGCAGTTCTTC.

V and J are TRBV5-1 and TRBJ2-1, with 16 nucleotides matching TRBD2. Germline CDR1 SGHRS, CDR2 YFSETQ. Trimming at V came to 4 bases and at J to 9 bases, leaving 4 bases not matched to a gene. CDR3 length: 15 amino acids. The CDR3 is CASSLGTSGRGEQFF. The CDR3 bases are TGCGCCAGCAGCCTCGGGACTAGCGGGAGGGGTGAGCAGTTCTTC.